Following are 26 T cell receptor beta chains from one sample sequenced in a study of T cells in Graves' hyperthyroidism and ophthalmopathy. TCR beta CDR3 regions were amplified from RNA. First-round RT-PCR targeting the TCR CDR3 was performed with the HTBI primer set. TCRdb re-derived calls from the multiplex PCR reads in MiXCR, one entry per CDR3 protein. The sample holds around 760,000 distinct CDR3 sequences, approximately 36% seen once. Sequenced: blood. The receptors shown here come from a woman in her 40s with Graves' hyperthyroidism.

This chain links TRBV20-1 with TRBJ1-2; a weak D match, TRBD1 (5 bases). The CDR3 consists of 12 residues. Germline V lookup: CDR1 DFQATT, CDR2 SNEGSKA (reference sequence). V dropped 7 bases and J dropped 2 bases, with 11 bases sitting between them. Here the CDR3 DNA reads TGCAGTGAGTCGCAGGGAAACTATGGCTACACCTTC. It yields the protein CSESQGNYGYTF.

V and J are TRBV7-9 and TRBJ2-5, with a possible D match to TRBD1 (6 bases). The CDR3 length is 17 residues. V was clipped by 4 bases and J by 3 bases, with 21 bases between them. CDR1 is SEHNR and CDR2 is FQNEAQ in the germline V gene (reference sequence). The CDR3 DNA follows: TGTGCCAGCAGCTCAAGACCACGGGACAAAAGGGAAGAGACCCAGTACTTC. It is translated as CASSSRPRDKREETQYF.

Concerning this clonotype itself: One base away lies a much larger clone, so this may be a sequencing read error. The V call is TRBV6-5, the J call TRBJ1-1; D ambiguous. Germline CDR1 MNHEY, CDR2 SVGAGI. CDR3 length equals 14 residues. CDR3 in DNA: TGTGCCGGCAGAGTGGACGGGTTGAACACTGAAGCTTTCTTT. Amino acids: CAGRVDGLNTEAFF.

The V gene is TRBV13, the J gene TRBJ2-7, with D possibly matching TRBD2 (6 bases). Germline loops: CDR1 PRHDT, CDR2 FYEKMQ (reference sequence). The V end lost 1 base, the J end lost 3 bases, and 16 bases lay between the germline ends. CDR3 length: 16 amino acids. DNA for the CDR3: TGTGCCAGCAGCTTAGACCAGGGAGGCTTTGGCTACGAGCAGTACTTC. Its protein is CASSLDQGGFGYEQYF. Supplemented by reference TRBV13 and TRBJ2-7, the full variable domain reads AAGVIQSPRHLIKEKRETATLKCYPIPRHDTVYWYQQGPGQDPQFLISFYEKMQSDKGSIPDRFSAQQFSDYHSELNMSSLELGDSALYFCASSLDQGGFGYEQYFGPGTRLTVT.

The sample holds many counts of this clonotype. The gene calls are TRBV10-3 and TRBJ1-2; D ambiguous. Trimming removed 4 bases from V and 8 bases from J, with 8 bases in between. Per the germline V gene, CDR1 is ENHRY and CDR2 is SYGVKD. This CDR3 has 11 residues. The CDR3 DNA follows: TGTGCCATCAGTGCCCAAATAGGCTACACCTTC. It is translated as CAISAQIGYTF.

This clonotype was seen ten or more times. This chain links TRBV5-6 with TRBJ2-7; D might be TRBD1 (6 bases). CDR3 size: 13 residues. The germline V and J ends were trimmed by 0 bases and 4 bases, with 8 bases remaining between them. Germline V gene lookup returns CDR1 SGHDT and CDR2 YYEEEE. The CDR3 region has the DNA TGTGCCAGCAGCTTGGTTCAGGGGTACGAGCAGTACTTC. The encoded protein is CASSLVQGYEQYF.

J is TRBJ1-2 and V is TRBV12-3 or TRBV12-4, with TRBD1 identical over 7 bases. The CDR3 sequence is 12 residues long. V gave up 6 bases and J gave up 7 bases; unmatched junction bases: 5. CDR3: CASRTGLGGYTF. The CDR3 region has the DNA TGTGCCAGCAGGACAGGGTTGGGTGGCTACACCTTC.

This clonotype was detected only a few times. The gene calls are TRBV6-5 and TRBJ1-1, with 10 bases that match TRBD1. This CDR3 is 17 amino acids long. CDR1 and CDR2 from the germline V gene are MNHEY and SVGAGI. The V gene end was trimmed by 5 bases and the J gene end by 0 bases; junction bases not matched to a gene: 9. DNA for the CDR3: TGTGCCAGCAGTAACCCCGGGACAGGGGTGGTGAACACTGAAGCTTTCTTT. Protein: CASSNPGTGVVNTEAFF.

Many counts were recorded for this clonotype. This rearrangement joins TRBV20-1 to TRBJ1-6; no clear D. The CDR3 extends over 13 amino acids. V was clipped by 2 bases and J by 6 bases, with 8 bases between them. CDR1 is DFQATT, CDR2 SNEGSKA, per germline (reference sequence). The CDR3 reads CSARRAVNSPLHF. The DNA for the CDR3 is TGCAGTGCTAGACGGGCAGTTAATTCACCCCTCCACTTT.

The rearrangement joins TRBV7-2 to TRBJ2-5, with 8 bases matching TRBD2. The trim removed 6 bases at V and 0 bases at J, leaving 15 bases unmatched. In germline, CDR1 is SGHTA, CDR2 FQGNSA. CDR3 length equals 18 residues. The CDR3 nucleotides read TGTGCCAGCAGTTACGGACTAGCCCCGCGACTGTACCAAGAGACCCAGTACTTC. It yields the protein CASSYGLAPRLYQETQYF.

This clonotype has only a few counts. The DNA for the CDR3 is TGCGCCAGCAGCCCGTCCGGGGGGAACGTCTATGGCTACACCTTC. Its translation is CASSPSGGNVYGYTF. V is TRBV5-1 and J is TRBJ1-2, with a possible D match to TRBD1 (5 bases). CDR1 SGHRS and CDR2 YFSETQ come from the germline V gene. The CDR3 spans 15 residues. Deletions cut 4 bases from V and 4 bases from J, with 17 bases between. Full variable domain (missing parts from reference TRBV5-1 and TRBJ1-2): KAGVTQTPRYLIKTRGQQVTLSCSPISGHRSVSWYQQTPGQGLQFLFEYFSETQRNKGNFPGRFSGRQFSNSRSEMNVSTLELGDSALYLCASSPSGGNVYGYTFGSGTRLTVV.

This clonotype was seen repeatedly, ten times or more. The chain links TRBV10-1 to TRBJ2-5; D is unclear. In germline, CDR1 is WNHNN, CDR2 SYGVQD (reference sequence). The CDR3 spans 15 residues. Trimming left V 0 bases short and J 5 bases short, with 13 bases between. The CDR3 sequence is CASSESDGSWETQYF. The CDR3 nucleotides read TGCGCCAGCAGTGAGTCGGACGGGTCTTGGGAGACCCAGTACTTC.

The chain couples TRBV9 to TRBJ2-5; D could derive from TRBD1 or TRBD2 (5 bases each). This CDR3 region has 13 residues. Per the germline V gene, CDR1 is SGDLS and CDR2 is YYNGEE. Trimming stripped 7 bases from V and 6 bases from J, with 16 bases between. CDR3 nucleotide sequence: TGTGCCAGCTCACCAGAGGGGTCGAAGACCCAGTACTTC. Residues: CASSPEGSKTQYF.

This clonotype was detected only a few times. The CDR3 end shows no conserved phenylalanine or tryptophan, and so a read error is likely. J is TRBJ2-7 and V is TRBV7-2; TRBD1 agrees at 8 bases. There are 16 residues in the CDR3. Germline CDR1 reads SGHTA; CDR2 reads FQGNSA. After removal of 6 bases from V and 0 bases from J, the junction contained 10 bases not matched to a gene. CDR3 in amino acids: CASSGGTGTGSYEQYL. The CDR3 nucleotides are TGTGCCAGCAGTGGGGGGACCGGGACAGGCTCCTACGAGCAGTACCTC.

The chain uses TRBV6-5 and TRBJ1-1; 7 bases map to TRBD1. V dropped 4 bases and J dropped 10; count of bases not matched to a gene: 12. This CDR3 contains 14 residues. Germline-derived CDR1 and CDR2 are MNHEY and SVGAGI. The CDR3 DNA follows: TGTGCCAGCAGTTCCCCAGGACAGGCGGCGGGAGCTTTCTTT. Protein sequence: CASSSPGQAAGAFF.

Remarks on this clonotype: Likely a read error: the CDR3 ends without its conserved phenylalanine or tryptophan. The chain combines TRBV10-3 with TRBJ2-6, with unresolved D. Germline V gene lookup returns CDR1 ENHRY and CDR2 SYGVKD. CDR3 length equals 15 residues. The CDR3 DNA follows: TGTGCCAGCAGTTACGAGTACTCTGGGGCCAACGTCCTGACTTCC. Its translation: CASSYEYSGANVLTS.

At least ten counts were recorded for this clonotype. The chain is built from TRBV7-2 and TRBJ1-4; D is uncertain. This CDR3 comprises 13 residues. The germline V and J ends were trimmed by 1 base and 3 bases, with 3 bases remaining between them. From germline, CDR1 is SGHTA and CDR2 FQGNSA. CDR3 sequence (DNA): TGTGCCAGCAGCTTAGTCCCTAATGAAAAACTGTTTTTT. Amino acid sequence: CASSLVPNEKLFF.

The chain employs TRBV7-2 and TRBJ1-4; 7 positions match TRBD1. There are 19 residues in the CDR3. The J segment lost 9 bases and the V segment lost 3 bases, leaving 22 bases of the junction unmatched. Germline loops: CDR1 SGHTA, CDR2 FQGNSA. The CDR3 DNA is TGTGCCAGCAGCTTGTTGGAGGGACAGTCTGTTCCTTCCGGACAAAAACTGTTTTTT. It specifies CASSLLEGQSVPSGQKLFF.

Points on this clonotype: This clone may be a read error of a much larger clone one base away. The CDR3 loop reads CSVSEVASNTEAFF. CDR3 DNA: TGCAGTGTCTCAGAGGTCGCATCGAACACTGAAGCTTTCTTT. V is TRBV29-1 and J is TRBJ1-1; D ambiguous. The CDR3 totals 14 residues. The germline gives CDR1 SQVTM, CDR2 ANQGSEA.

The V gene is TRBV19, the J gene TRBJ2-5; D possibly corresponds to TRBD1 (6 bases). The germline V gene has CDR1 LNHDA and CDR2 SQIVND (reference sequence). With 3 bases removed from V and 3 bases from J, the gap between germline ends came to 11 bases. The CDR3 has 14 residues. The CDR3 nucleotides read TGTGCCAGTAGTATGACCAGGGGAGAAGAGACCCAGTACTTC. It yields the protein CASSMTRGEETQYF.

The DNA for the CDR3 is TGTGCCAGTAGTAAGGGGACGGATGGCTACACCTTC. Its protein product is CASSKGTDGYTF. The rearrangement joins TRBV19 to TRBJ1-2, with D perhaps TRBD1 (5 bases). CDR3 length: 12 amino acids. The germline V gene has CDR1 LNHDA and CDR2 SQIVND (reference sequence). The ends were cut back, 4 bases at V and 6 bases at J, with 9 bases in the middle.

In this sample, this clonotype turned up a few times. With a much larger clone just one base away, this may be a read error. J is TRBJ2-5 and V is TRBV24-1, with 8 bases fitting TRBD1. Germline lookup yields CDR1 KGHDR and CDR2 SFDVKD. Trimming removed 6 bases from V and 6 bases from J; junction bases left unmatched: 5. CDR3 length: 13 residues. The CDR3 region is CATSTGGPKTQYF. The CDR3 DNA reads TGTGCCACCAGTACAGGGGGGCCAAAGACCCAGTACTTC.

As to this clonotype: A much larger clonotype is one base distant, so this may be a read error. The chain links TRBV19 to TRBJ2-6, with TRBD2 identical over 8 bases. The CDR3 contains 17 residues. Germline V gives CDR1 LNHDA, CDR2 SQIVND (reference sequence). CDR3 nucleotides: TGTGCCAGTGGTATCATAGCGGGATCCAGCGGGGCCAACGTCCTGACTTTC. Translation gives CASGIIAGSSGANVLTF.

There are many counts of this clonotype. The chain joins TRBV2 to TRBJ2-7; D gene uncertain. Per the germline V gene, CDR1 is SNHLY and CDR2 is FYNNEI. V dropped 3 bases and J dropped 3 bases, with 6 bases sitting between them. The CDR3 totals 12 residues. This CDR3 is CASSEILYEQYF. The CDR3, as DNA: TGTGCCAGCAGTGAGATCCTCTACGAGCAGTACTTC.

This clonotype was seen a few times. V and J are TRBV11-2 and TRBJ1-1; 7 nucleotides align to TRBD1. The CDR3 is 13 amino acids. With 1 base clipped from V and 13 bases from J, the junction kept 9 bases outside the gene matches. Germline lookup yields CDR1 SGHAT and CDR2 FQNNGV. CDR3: CASSLVTGTEGFF. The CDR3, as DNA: TGTGCCAGCAGCTTAGTCACCGGGACAGAGGGTTTCTTT.

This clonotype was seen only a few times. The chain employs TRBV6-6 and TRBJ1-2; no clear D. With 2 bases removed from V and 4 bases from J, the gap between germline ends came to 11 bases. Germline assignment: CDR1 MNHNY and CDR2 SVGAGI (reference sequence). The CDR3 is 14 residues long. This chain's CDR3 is CASSYAVGVYGYTF. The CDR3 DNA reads TGTGCCAGCAGTTACGCTGTCGGAGTCTATGGCTACACCTTC.